This T cell receptor beta chain was obtained from a study of OX40 agonist ivuxolimab in advanced cancers. Notes on the study in general: With doses of 0.1-3.0 mg/kg, partial responders showed among the lowest clonal expansion.

The data were produced by immunoSEQ multiplex PCR, yet TCRdb's version contains in-frame clones alone and is incomplete. The sample consists of about 60,000 clones, about nine tenths of them appearing once. V was pared by 0 bases and J by 3 bases, with 3 bases of the junction left unmatched. CDR1 is SGHRS, CDR2 YFSETQ, per germline. The CDR3 has 14 residues. A word on this clone: Its cognate antigen is unknown.

This TCR was sampled from an adult with an advanced solid tumor such as melanoma, head and neck, liver or kidney cancer. J is TRBJ2-7 and V is TRBV5-1, with TRBD1 matching over 7 bases. The sequencing here drew on CD4+ or CD8+ T cells sorted from blood, taken in a trial of the OX40 agonist ivuxolimab. CDR3 sequence (DNA): TGCGCCAGCAGCTTGGTGTCAGGGGGCTACGAGCAGTACTTC. It is translated as CASSLVSGGYEQYF. Variable domain in full (rest from reference TRBV5-1 and TRBJ2-7): KAGVTQTPRYLIKTRGQQVTLSCSPISGHRSVSWYQQTPGQGLQFLFEYFSETQRNKGNFPGRFSGRQFSNSRSEMNVSTLELGDSALYLCASSLVSGGYEQYFGPGTRLTVT.